A selection of T cell receptor beta chains follows, all from one sample in a study of cytomegalovirus exposure and HLA in healthy donors. The repertoire was sequenced with immunoSEQ multiplex PCR; TCRdb's copy has only in-frame clones and lacks some. The sample holds under 100,000 clones, approximately 60% seen once. Input material: PBMCs. These receptors were collected from a woman in her twenties or thirties in good health and CMV-seropositive. Each CDR3 is given with its conserved first and last residue. A D gene is named only where the DNA matches it firmly. Part of the rows lack a size; the others show once, few, many or a class for expanded clones.

medium-sized	TRBD1	TRBV9	TRBJ1-5	CASSDRDRDQPQHF	TGTGCCAGCAGCGATCGGGACAGGGATCAGCCCCAGCATTTT
NA	NA	TRBV5-1	TRBJ2-7	CASSYGGHEQYF	TGCGCCAGCAGCTATGGCGGGCACGAGCAGTACTTC
NA	NA	TRBV18	TRBJ2-7	CASSPLGTRTYEQYF	TGTGCCAGCTCACCCCTCGGGACAAGAACCTACGAGCAGTACTTC
NA	TRBD1	TRBV5-4	TRBJ1-1	CASSLVQGLVAEAFF	TGTGCCAGCAGCTTGGTACAGGGGCTGGTCGCTGAAGCTTTCTTT
few	TRBD1	TRBV6-6	TRBJ2-2	CASKGTGLDTGELFF	TGTGCCAGCAAGGGGACAGGGTTGGACACCGGGGAGCTGTTTTTT
NA	TRBD1	TRBV7-9	TRBJ2-7	CASSPRDRYEQYF	TGTGCCAGCAGCCCCCGGGACAGGTACGAGCAGTACTTC
NA	TRBD1	TRBV6-1	TRBJ1-1	CASSPVAGGGTEAFF	TGTGCCAGCAGTCCGGTAGCAGGGGGCGGCACTGAAGCTTTCTTT
NA	TRBD1	TRBV27	TRBJ2-7	CASSFRGLNEQYF	TGTGCCAGCAGTTTCAGGGGGCTAAACGAGCAGTACTTC
NA	TRBD2	TRBV7-3	TRBJ2-3	CASSLGRGGATDTQYF	TGTGCCAGCAGCTTAGGTCGGGGGGGCGCCACAGATACGCAGTATTTT
NA	TRBD1	TRBV6-6	TRBJ1-1	CASSRQGSETEAFF	TGTGCCAGCAGCCGACAGGGGTCGGAGACTGAAGCTTTCTTT
once	TRBD2	TRBV7-3	TRBJ2-7	CASSKTSGGAYEQYF	TGTGCCAGCAGCAAGACTAGCGGGGGGGCTTACGAGCAGTACTTC
NA	NA	TRBV7-2	TRBJ1-2	CANSSLGGYGYTF	TGTGCCAACAGCTCGCTGGGGGGGTATGGCTACACCTTC
NA	NA	TRBV30	TRBJ1-2	CAWSKPSVGYTF	TGTGCCTGGAGTAAACCCAGTGTGGGCTACACCTTC
NA	TRBD1	TRBV27	TRBJ2-7	CASSPRTGGPYEQYF	TGTGCCAGCAGTCCACGGACAGGGGGTCCGTACGAGCAGTACTTC
NA	NA	TRBV30	TRBJ2-1	CAWSPQASYNEQFF	TGTGCCTGGAGTCCTCAGGCGTCCTACAATGAGCAGTTCTTC
NA	TRBD2	TRBV2	TRBJ2-7	CATGGAQGYEQYF	TGTGCCACCGGGGGGGCCCAGGGCTACGAGCAGTACTTC
NA	NA	TRBV29-1	TRBJ1-2	CSVEPQGFGYTF	TGCAGCGTTGAACCCCAGGGGTTCGGCTACACCTTC
NA	TRBD2	TRBV5-4	TRBJ2-3	CASSLRLAGGTDTQYF	TGTGCCAGCAGCTTGAGGTTAGCGGGGGGGACAGATACGCAGTATTTT
NA	TRBD2	TRBV6-5	TRBJ2-1	CASSYRSGGWNEQFF	TGTGCCAGCAGTTATAGGAGCGGGGGGTGGAATGAGCAGTTCTTC
many	NA	TRBV5-8	TRBJ2-7	CASSFELTVQGHNEQYF	TGTGCCAGCAGCTTTGAGTTGACAGTTCAAGGGCACAACGAGCAGTACTTC
few	NA	TRBV5-6	TRBJ1-4	CASSFRTVQVNEKLFF	TGTGCCAGCAGCTTCCGGACAGTGCAAGTTAATGAAAAACTGTTTTTT
NA	TRBD2	TRBV7-6	TRBJ2-2	CASSSGLAATNTGELFF	TGTGCCAGCAGCTCGGGACTAGCGGCGACGAACACCGGGGAGCTGTTTTTT
NA	TRBD2	TRBV30	TRBJ2-5	CAWSLTGGQETQYF	TGTGCCTGGAGTCTAACCGGGGGGCAAGAGACCCAGTACTTC
NA	NA	TRBV6-6	TRBJ1-6	CASSYSEASPLHF	TGTGCCAGCAGTTACTCCGAGGCCTCACCCCTCCACTTT
few	TRBD2	TRBV10-3	TRBJ2-7	CAISATSGGYEQYF	TGTGCCATCAGTGCCACTAGCGGGGGGTACGAGCAGTACTTC
once	TRBD2	TRBV6-1	TRBJ2-5	CASSEHRTSGWGETQYF	TGTGCCAGCAGTGAACATCGGACTAGCGGGTGGGGAGAGACCCAGTACTTC
NA	TRBD1	TRBV5-6	TRBJ1-2	CASSGTGWGRSYGYTF	TGTGCCAGCAGCGGGACAGGGTGGGGACGTAGCTATGGCTACACCTTC
NA	NA	TRBV25-1	TRBJ2-2	CASSDFYTGYTGELFF	TGTGCCAGCAGTGACTTTTATACAGGTTACACCGGGGAGCTGTTTTTT
NA	TRBD2	TRBV29-1	TRBJ2-1	CSVSGLAGMQYNEQFF	TGCAGCGTCAGCGGACTAGCGGGGATGCAATACAATGAGCAGTTCTTC
NA	TRBD1	TRBV4-2	TRBJ2-7	CASSQDWDPGGLEQYF	TGTGCCAGCAGCCAAGACTGGGATCCAGGGGGCCTCGAGCAGTACTTC
NA	TRBD2	TRBV2	TRBJ2-7	CASSDSGLAGTYEQYF	TGTGCCAGCAGTGATTCGGGCCTAGCGGGGACCTACGAGCAGTACTTC
few	NA	TRBV7-9	TRBJ1-3	CAEERGSAGNTIYF	TGTGCGGAAGAAAGGGGTTCGGCTGGAAACACCATATATTTT
few	NA	TRBV19	TRBJ2-7	CASSVTGYEQYF	TGTGCCAGTAGTGTCACAGGGTACGAGCAGTACTTC
NA	TRBD1	TRBV10-3	TRBJ1-2	CATRTGTLYGYTF	TGTGCCACCAGGACAGGAACCCTTTATGGCTACACCTTC
NA	TRBD2	TRBV2	TRBJ2-1	CASGVLERGNNEQFF	TGTGCCAGCGGGGTACTCGAGCGGGGGAACAATGAGCAGTTCTTC
NA	NA	TRBV18	TRBJ1-1	CASSPRGQDGEAFF	TGTGCCAGCTCACCACGGGGACAAGACGGTGAAGCTTTCTTT
NA	TRBD2	TRBV19	TRBJ2-3	CASKSTSPSTDTQYF	TGTGCCAGTAAATCGACTAGCCCTAGCACAGATACGCAGTATTTT
NA	NA	TRBV5-1	TRBJ1-6	CASSLDLGGQSPLHF	TGCGCCAGCAGCTTGGATTTGGGAGGTCAATCACCCCTCCACTTT
NA	TRBD1	TRBV5-1	TRBJ2-1	CASSWTGGASYNEQFF	TGCGCCAGCAGCTGGACAGGGGGCGCCTCCTACAATGAGCAGTTCTTC
NA	NA	TRBV5-8	TRBJ1-2	CASSLGTVYGYTF	TGTGCCAGCAGCTTGGGGACAGTTTATGGCTACACCTTC
few	NA	TRBV21-1	TRBJ1-1	CASSIGATPEAFF	TGTGCCAGCAGCATTGGGGCTACCCCTGAAGCTTTCTTT
few	NA	TRBV5-1	TRBJ1-6	CASSLDPVQGTLHF	TGCGCCAGCAGCTTGGATCCTGTCCAGGGCACCCTCCACTTT
NA	TRBD1	TRBV6-5	TRBJ1-1	CASSYTTGARAEAFF	TGTGCCAGCAGTTACACGACAGGGGCGAGGGCTGAAGCTTTCTTT
few	TRBD1	TRBV9	TRBJ1-2	CASSVGGTGDLYGYTF	TGTGCCAGCAGCGTGGGGGGGACAGGGGATCTCTATGGCTACACCTTC
NA	TRBD1	TRBV2	TRBJ2-5	CASSGTGLTQETQYF	TGTGCCAGCAGTGGGACAGGGCTAACCCAAGAGACCCAGTACTTC
NA	NA	TRBV5-1	TRBJ2-1	CASSFRWEGGNNEQFF	TGCGCCAGCAGCTTTCGATGGGAGGGGGGGAACAATGAGCAGTTCTTC
NA	TRBD1	TRBV10-1	TRBJ1-5	CAILGTDSNQPQHF	TGCGCCATTTTAGGGACAGATAGCAATCAGCCCCAGCATTTT
NA	NA	TRBV27	TRBJ2-7	CASSSTYEQYF	TGTGCCAGCAGTTCAACCTACGAGCAGTACTTC
NA	NA	TRBV2	TRBJ1-5	CASSDNGYSNQPQHF	TGTGCCAGCAGCGACAATGGCTATAGCAATCAGCCCCAGCATTTT